This entry lists 8 T cell receptor beta chains sequenced from one sample in a study of radiotherapy plus CTLA-4 blockade in lung cancer. TCRdb's copy holds only in-frame clones and misses some; the assay was immunoSEQ multiplex PCR. The sample has about 99,000 clones; just over 85% are singletons. The specimen comprised peripheral blood, sampled from a patient treated with radiotherapy plus ipilimumab. These receptors came from a human donor with non-small cell lung cancer that progressed on radiotherapy plus ipilimumab.

V and J are TRBV2 and TRBJ1-2; possibly TRBD1 for D (5 bases). Germline V gives CDR1 SNHLY, CDR2 FYNNEI. CDR3 size: 13 residues. Trimming took off 7 bases at V and 4 bases at J, with 13 bases between the two ends. The CDR3, as DNA: TGTGCCAGCATACAGGCTCCTTCCTATGGCTACACCTTC. Its translation is CASIQAPSYGYTF. Full variable domain (missing parts from reference TRBV2 and TRBJ1-2): EPEVTQTPSHQVTQMGQEVILRCVPISNHLYFYWYRQILGQKVEFLVSFYNNEISEKSEIFDDQFSVERPDGSNFTLKIRSTKLEDSAMYFCASIQAPSYGYTFGSGTRLTVV.

This rearrangement joins TRBV18 to TRBJ1-4; no definite D call. The CDR3 contains 14 residues. Germline CDR1 KGHSH, CDR2 LQKENI. The V gene lost 3 bases and the J gene lost 0 bases, with 5 bases spanning the gap. CDR3 amino acids: CASSPSATNEKLFF. DNA of the CDR3: TGTGCCAGCTCACCCAGTGCAACTAATGAAAAACTGTTTTTT. The whole variable domain, filled in from reference TRBV18 and TRBJ1-4, reads NAGVMQNPRHLVRRRGQEARLRCSPMKGHSHVYWYRQLPEEGLKFMVYLQKENIIDESGMPKERFSAEFPKEGPSILRIQQVVRGDSAAYFCASSPSATNEKLFFGSGTQLSVL.

The chain joins TRBV19 to TRBJ2-3, with 8 bases matching TRBD2. The CDR3 is 15 residues long. CDR1 and CDR2 (germline): LNHDA, SQIVND (reference sequence). V lost 7 bases and J lost 2; bases outside the gene matches: 8. CDR3 sequence (DNA): TGTGCCAGTACGAGCCTAGCGGGTTTCACAGATACGCAGTATTTT. As protein: CASTSLAGFTDTQYF.

This clone came up once. CDR3 nucleotide sequence: TGTGCCAGCAGTGAATTTGATAGGACAGGGAAAGAGACCCAGTACTTC. Residues: CASSEFDRTGKETQYF. The chain carries TRBV25-1 and TRBJ2-5, with TRBD1 matching over 8 bases. V was pared by 1 base and J by 3 bases, with 7 bases of the junction left unmatched. Germline V gene lookup returns CDR1 MGHDK and CDR2 SYGVNS. The CDR3 loop spans 16 amino acids.

V is TRBV5-1 and J is TRBJ2-5; 7 bases fit TRBD2. V was pared by 1 base and J by 5 bases, with 8 bases of the junction left unmatched. From germline, CDR1 is SGHRS and CDR2 YFSETQ. CDR3 length: 15 residues. Here the CDR3 DNA reads TGCGCCAGCAGCTTGTGGGGCGGGAGTGATGAGACCCAGTACTTC. This translates into CASSLWGGSDETQYF.

The rearrangement links TRBV14 to TRBJ1-2; D unresolved. Trimming took 1 base from V and 7 from J, leaving 7 bases between them. The CDR3 runs 12 residues. Per the germline V gene, CDR1 is SGHDN and CDR2 is FVKESK. CDR3 sequence: CASSQGLGGYTF. CDR3 DNA: TGTGCCAGCAGCCAAGGCTTGGGTGGCTACACCTTC.

The J gene is TRBJ2-3, the V gene TRBV5-1; 10 nucleotides align to TRBD2. The germline V gene encodes CDR1 SGHRS and CDR2 YFSETQ. The ends lost 0 bases at V and 6 bases at J; junction bases unmatched: 7. The CDR3 has 16 residues. The CDR3 reads CASSLATSGRADTQYF. The CDR3 DNA follows: TGCGCCAGCAGCTTGGCCACGAGCGGGAGGGCGGATACGCAGTATTTT.

This clone came up once. The gene calls are TRBV7-9 and TRBJ2-2; 8 positions match TRBD2. This CDR3 contains 18 residues. The germline CDR1 and CDR2 sequences are SEHNR and FQNEAQ (reference sequence). The trim removed 4 bases at V and 0 bases at J, leaving 10 bases unmatched. CDR3 protein: CASSSRASGYSNTGELFF. The CDR3 DNA is TGTGCCAGCAGCTCCCGGGCTAGCGGGTACTCGAACACCGGGGAGCTGTTTTTT.